This T cell receptor beta chain was profiled in a study of T cell repertoires in cytomegalovirus infection. Notes on the study in general: CMV-specific TCR beta clonotypes restricted by HLA-C were the ones dominating the ex vivo response.

This CDR3 has 16 amino acids. V dropped 0 bases and J dropped 0; count of bases not matched to a gene: 2. Germline V gene data show CDR1 as SGDLS and CDR2 as YYNGEE. Remarks on this clonotype: Its specificity is unknown.

TCRdb reprocessed the reads via MiXCR and lists one record per CDR3 protein. The table lists hundreds of thousands of distinct CDR3 sequences, 20% to 25% of them singletons. The sequencing input was CD8+ T cells from PBMCs. The V gene is TRBV9, the J gene TRBJ2-2; TRBD1 matches at 7 bases. The source of this sequence is a human donor in good health (CMV status not recorded). Some clones in this sample may be carry-over from other donors' samples. CDR3: CASSVGDSPNTGELFF. Here the CDR3 DNA reads TGTGCCAGCAGCGTAGGGGACAGTCCGAACACCGGGGAGCTGTTTTTT.